This T cell receptor beta chain was documented in a study of T-cell memory formation after mild COVID-19. The CDR3 runs 16 residues. The V gene lost 6 bases and the J gene lost 0 bases, with 16 bases spanning the gap. Germline V gives CDR1 ENHRY, CDR2 SYGVKD. The authors produced TCR alpha and TCR beta cDNA libraries with sample barcodes and UMIs by 5'RACE using constant-segment primers. TCRdb re-called the 5' RACE reads with MiXCR, one entry per CDR3 protein. Of roughly 1,500 distinct CDR3 sequences listed, roughly 63% are singletons. The TCR originated in an adult who had mild COVID-19 (a few samples of this study predate the infection). Cell type and time point are not known. The chain recombines TRBV10-3 with TRBJ2-3; the D gene is possibly TRBD1 (6 bases). Sequencing was carried out using PBMCs or a T cell subset sorted from them (not recorded which). CDR3 sequence: CAIREKLQGSTDTQYF. DNA of the CDR3: TGTGCCATCAGGGAGAAATTACAGGGCAGCACAGATACGCAGTATTTT.